Listed here are 18 T cell receptor beta chains from one sample, sequenced in a study of OX40 agonist ivuxolimab in advanced cancers. Profiled with immunoSEQ multiplex PCR; TCRdb holds only in-frame clones, not every one. This sample yields about 17,000 clones, of which less than 75% are seen a single time; around 24% belongs to the top ten. The source material was CD4+ or CD8+ T cells sorted from blood, sampled in a trial of the OX40 agonist ivuxolimab. These receptors were obtained from an adult with an advanced solid tumor such as melanoma, head and neck, liver or kidney cancer.

This clone was seen only once. The CDR3 nucleotides are TGTGCCAGCAGTGAAGATTGGAGAGAACTCTCTGGAAACACCATATATTTT. It translates to CASSEDWRELSGNTIYF. V gene TRBV7-9 combines with J gene TRBJ1-3; D gene unclear. The CDR3 is made up of 17 amino acids. Germline CDR1 is SEHNR and CDR2 is FQNEAQ (reference sequence). V lost 6 bases, J lost 0 bases, and 18 bases lay in between.

This clone was recorded only once. This chain joins TRBV5-6 and TRBJ1-5, with a possible D match to TRBD1 (5 bases). The CDR3 spans 16 residues. Germline assignment: CDR1 SGHDT and CDR2 YYEEEE. Trimming cost V 0 bases and J 2 bases, with 12 bases left between them. The CDR3 nucleotides read TGTGCCAGCAGCTTGGGTACAGGTGGTGGCAATCAGCCCCAGCATTTT. Its translation is CASSLGTGGGNQPQHF. The whole variable domain, filled in from reference TRBV5-6 and TRBJ1-5, reads DAGVTQSPTHLIKTRGQQVTLRCSPKSGHDTVSWYQQALGQGPQFIFQYYEEEERQRGNFPDRFSGHQFPNYSSELNVNALLLGDSALYLCASSLGTGGGNQPQHFGDGTRLSIL.

About this clone: Other DNA sequences within the sample encode an identical CDR3. CDR3 sequence reads: CASSLGQGITEAFF. The CDR3 coding sequence is TGCGCCAGCAGCTTGGGACAGGGCATAACTGAAGCTTTCTTT. The chain recombines TRBV5-1 with TRBJ1-1, with 7 positions matching TRBD1. The germline CDR1 and CDR2 sequences are SGHRS and YFSETQ. The J segment lost 5 bases and the V segment lost 0 bases, leaving 4 bases of the junction unmatched. The CDR3 has 14 residues.

This sequence joins TRBV7-3 and TRBJ2-5; D tentatively fits TRBD1 or TRBD2 (6 bases each). The CDR3 is made up of 14 amino acids. V lost 5 bases and J 5 bases, leaving 15 bases between the germline ends. Germline CDR1 reads SGHTA; CDR2 reads FQGTGA. The CDR3 DNA reads TGTGCCAGCAGCACTAGCTTGGGGGCCGAGACCCAGTACTTC. Its translation is CASSTSLGAETQYF.

This rearrangement joins TRBV11-2 to TRBJ2-7, with 7 bases identical to TRBD1. J was trimmed by 2 bases and V by 4 bases; bases with no gene match: 8. The V gene's germline CDR1 is SGHAT and CDR2 FQNNGV. The CDR3 consists of 15 residues. CDR3 sequence (DNA): TGTGCCAGCAGCTCTTGGTCCGGGACAGCCTACGAGCAGTACTTC. This sequence encodes CASSSWSGTAYEQYF.

This chain joins TRBV27 and TRBJ2-7, with D possibly TRBD2 on 5 matching bases. Germline V gene data show CDR1 as MNHEY and CDR2 as SMNVEV (reference sequence). V was clipped by 3 bases and J by 5 bases, with 11 bases between them. This CDR3 contains 13 residues. The CDR3: CASSLAGGNEQYF. The CDR3 DNA reads TGTGCCAGCAGTTTGGCAGGAGGCAACGAGCAGTACTTC.

This chain uses TRBV28 with TRBJ2-1; no clear D. Trimming took 2 bases from V and 6 from J, leaving 8 bases between them. CDR1 is MDHEN and CDR2 is SYDVKM in the germline V gene. The CDR3 length is 13 residues. This CDR3 is CASSLNPGNEQFF. The CDR3 nucleotides read TGTGCCAGCAGTTTAAATCCCGGCAATGAGCAGTTCTTC.

V gene TRBV6-5 combines with J gene TRBJ2-7; 7 bases match TRBD1. The CDR3 has 12 amino acids. V dropped 7 bases and J dropped 6; count of bases not matched to a gene: 6. The germline V gene encodes CDR1 MNHEY and CDR2 SVGAGI. This CDR3 reads CASTEGGLEQYF. The CDR3 DNA sequence: TGTGCCAGCACGGAAGGGGGCCTCGAGCAGTACTTC.

A few counts support this clone. The genes are TRBV11-2 and TRBJ2-5; D is unresolved. The better agreement between TRBJ2-7 and the DNA end casts doubt on the J call. The CDR3 length is 15 residues. Germline lookup yields CDR1 SGHAT and CDR2 FQNNGV. CDR3 sequence: CASSLSRRFFDEQYF. The CDR3 nucleotides are TGTGCCAGCAGCCTATCCCGGCGTTTTTTTGACGAGCAGTACTTC.

This clone was seen more than once but under ten times. The CDR3 coding sequence is TGTGCCAGCAGTTTATGGAACACAGATACGCAGTATTTT. It encodes CASSLWNTDTQYF. The V call is TRBV27, the J call TRBJ2-3; D unclear. V lost 1 base and J 2 bases, leaving 4 bases between the germline ends. CDR1 and CDR2 (germline): MNHEY, SMNVEV (reference sequence). This CDR3 is built from 13 residues.

V usage is TRBV7-8 and J usage is TRBJ1-5; no clear D. CDR1 and CDR2 (germline): SGHVS, FQNEAQ. The CDR3 is 16 residues long. V dropped 1 base and J dropped 2 bases, with 12 bases sitting between them. As DNA, the CDR3 is TGTGCCAGCAGCTTAGGTTGGGATCTGGGCAATCAGCCCCAGCATTTT. It codes for CASSLGWDLGNQPQHF.

The DNA for the CDR3 is TGTGCCAGCAGTTACGATCGGGACGGCAGCTCCTACAATGAGCAGTTCTTC. It yields the protein CASSYDRDGSSYNEQFF. The gene calls are TRBV28 and TRBJ2-1; D is tentatively TRBD1 or TRBD2 (5 bases each). This CDR3 spans 17 amino acids. V was cut by 4 bases and J by 0 bases, with 16 bases left in between. CDR1 and CDR2 from the germline V gene are MDHEN and SYDVKM. Full variable domain (missing parts from reference TRBV28 and TRBJ2-1): DVKVTQSSRYLVKRTGEKVFLECVQDMDHENMFWYRQDPGLGLRLIYFSYDVKMKEKGDIPEGYSVSREKKERFSLILESASTNQTSMYLCASSYDRDGSSYNEQFFGPGTRLTVL.

This clone was seen more than once but under ten times. Other nucleotide sequences from this sample produce the same CDR3. This sequence joins TRBV6-1 and TRBJ1-3; a possible D gene is TRBD1 (5 bases). Germline V lookup: CDR1 MNHNS, CDR2 SASEGT. V shed 3 bases and J shed 1 base, with 7 bases lying between them. The CDR3 is made up of 14 amino acids. The CDR3, as DNA: TGTGCCAGCAGTGATGGGGCTTCTGGAAACACCATATATTTT. Residues: CASSDGASGNTIYF.

V gene TRBV7-9 combines with J gene TRBJ2-7, with D unclear. V gave up 1 base and J gave up 6 bases, with 4 bases separating them. The CDR3 runs 11 residues. CDR1 is SEHNR, CDR2 FQNEAQ, per germline (reference sequence). Here the CDR3 reads CASSLVREQYF. The DNA of the CDR3 is TGTGCCAGCAGCTTAGTACGCGAGCAGTACTTC.

This clone was detected a few times. The V call is TRBV4-1, the J call TRBJ1-4; no definite D call. The germline V gene encodes CDR1 MGHRA and CDR2 YSYEKL. Trimming removed 1 base from V and 4 bases from J, with 10 bases in between. This CDR3 region has 15 residues. Written as DNA, the CDR3 is TGCGCCAGCAGCCAAGTTACAGCATATAATGAAAAACTGTTTTTT. Translated, it gives CASSQVTAYNEKLFF.

V is TRBV14 and J is TRBJ2-7, with TRBD1 matching over 8 bases. V shed 3 bases and J 0 bases; nucleotides not matched to a gene: 7. Germline CDR1 SGHDN, CDR2 FVKESK. The CDR3 runs 16 residues. CDR3 coding DNA: TGTGCCAGCAGCCACCCCGGGACAGGTAGCTCCTACGAGCAGTACTTC. Translated, it gives CASSHPGTGSSYEQYF.

This clone is medium-sized. The CDR3 DNA sequence: TGCGCCAGCAGCCAAGATAGAGGTATTTCTGGAAACACCATATATTTT. Its protein product is CASSQDRGISGNTIYF. The rearrangement links TRBV4-1 to TRBJ1-3; D unresolved. Germline V gene data show CDR1 as MGHRA and CDR2 as YSYEKL. The CDR3 spans 16 residues. V lost 0 bases, J lost 1 base, and 10 bases lay in between.

The CDR3 sequence is CASSPGGRASTGELFF. The DNA of the CDR3 is TGTGCCAGCTCACCAGGCGGGAGGGCCAGCACCGGGGAGCTGTTTTTT. This sequence joins TRBV18 and TRBJ2-2, with 9 bases fitting TRBD2. CDR3 length equals 16 residues. The germline CDR1 and CDR2 sequences are KGHSH and LQKENI. V trimming: 2 bases; J trimming: 4 bases; junction bases outside the gene matches: 5.